Sequencing of this TCR beta chain was carried out in a study of cytomegalovirus exposure and HLA in healthy donors. Regarding the study as a whole: Earlier analysis yielded a pattern in which most TCR beta V segments were productive about 90% or about 30% of the time. Available immune exposure information was restricted to CMV serostatus only.

PCR primers comprised 60 Vbeta and 13 Jbeta primers. Some clones are missing from TCRdb's copy, which holds only in-frame ones; the method was immunoSEQ multiplex PCR. The sample records about 97,000 clones, about 74% being singletons. Remarks on this clone: What it binds is unknown.

CDR1 SGHTA and CDR2 FQGNSA come from the germline V gene. Trimming stripped 6 bases from V and 7 bases from J, with 15 bases between. CDR3 size: 14 residues. Each donor's status was that of a healthy bone marrow donor. This sequence joins TRBV7-2 and TRBJ2-2, with D possibly TRBD1 on 6 matching bases. Sequenced: PBMCs. This clonotype originated in a male donor in good health and CMV-seropositive. The CDR3 nucleotides read TGTGCCAGCAGTCAACAGGGTTGGGGCGGGGAGCTGTTTTTT. It encodes CASSQQGWGGELFF.